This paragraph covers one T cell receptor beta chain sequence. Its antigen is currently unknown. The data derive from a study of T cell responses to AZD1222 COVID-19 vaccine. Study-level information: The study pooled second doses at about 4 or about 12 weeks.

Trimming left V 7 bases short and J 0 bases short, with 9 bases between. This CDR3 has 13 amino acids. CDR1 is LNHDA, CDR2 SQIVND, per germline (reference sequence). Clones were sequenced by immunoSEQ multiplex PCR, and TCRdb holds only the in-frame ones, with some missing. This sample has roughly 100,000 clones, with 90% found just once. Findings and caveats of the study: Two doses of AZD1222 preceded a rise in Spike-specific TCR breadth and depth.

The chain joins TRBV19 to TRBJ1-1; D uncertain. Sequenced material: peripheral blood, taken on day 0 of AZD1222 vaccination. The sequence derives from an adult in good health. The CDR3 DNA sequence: TGTGCCAGTAATACGGGAATGAACACTGAAGCTTTCTTT. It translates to CASNTGMNTEAFF.